This T cell receptor beta chain was observed in a study of metastatic and nonmetastatic thyroid tumors. Thyroid surgery had not been preceded by any treatment in any patient. This clone was seen ten or more times. Using MiXCR, TCRdb reanalyzed the PCR reads. The sample contains almost 70,000 clones, more than 13% of which appear only once. The CDR3 is made up of 13 amino acids. Trimming took off 10 bases at V and 7 bases at J, with 17 bases between the two ends. Germline assignment: CDR1 LNHDA and CDR2 SQIVND (reference sequence). The sample comprised blood. This chain uses TRBV19 with TRBJ1-5, with a possible D match to TRBD1 (5 bases). The TCR was taken from a male donor with papillary thyroid cancer or a benign thyroid nodule (not recorded which). Some clones in this sample may be carry-over from other donors' samples. The CDR3 is CATTGRVPQPQHF. DNA for the CDR3: TGTGCCACCACGGGCAGGGTCCCCCAGCCCCAGCATTTT.